The sample holds many counts of the clone carrying this T cell receptor (beta chain). The data are from a study of Graves' ophthalmopathy and Graves' hyperthyroidism. Researchers took RNA transcripts and amplified TCR beta CDR3 regions from them. First-round RT-PCR relied on HTBI primers, and a second-round multiplex PCR came next. MiXCR, run by TCRdb on the multiplex PCR reads, gives a single entry per CDR3 protein. The profile shows a few hundred thousand distinct CDR3 sequences, 15% to 20% of them singletons. This CDR3 region has 14 residues. The V gene's germline CDR1 is MNHEY and CDR2 SVGAGI. After removal of 8 bases from V and 3 bases from J, the junction contained 7 bases not matched to a gene.

The material sequenced was peripheral blood. The genes are TRBV6-5 and TRBJ2-7, with 10 positions matching TRBD2. This receptor was taken from a woman under 30 with Graves' ophthalmopathy. The CDR3 sequence is CASGGTSVYYEQYF. The CDR3 DNA reads as TGTGCCAGCGGCGGGACTAGCGTCTACTACGAGCAGTACTTC.